This is a list of T cell receptor beta chains from one sample in a study of shared clonotypes between healthy human individuals. Repertoires were generated with immunoSEQ multiplex PCR, while TCRdb's copy carries only in-frame clones and drops some. The sample carries roughly 1,000,000 clones, about 80% recorded once. Sequences were obtained from memory CD4+ T cells from PBMCs. All receptors derive from a man in his late teens or twenties in good health. Some clones in this sample may be carry-over from other donors' samples. Each CDR3 is given with its conserved first and last residue. Each record gives: J gene, V gene, D gene, clone size, CDR3 protein, CDR3 DNA. A D gene is named only where the DNA matches it firmly. For some rows the clone size is stated as once, few or many, or as a class when expanded; others skip it.

TRBJ1-1 | TRBV5-1 | NA | NA | CASSFRQSPLMNTEAFF | TGCGCCAGCAGCTTTCGACAATCCCCATTAATGAACACTGAAGCTTTCTTT
TRBJ2-3 | TRBV18 | NA | NA | CASSPWIGDTQYF | TGTGCCAGCTCACCGTGGATCGGGGATACGCAGTATTTT
TRBJ1-4 | TRBV6-1 | NA | NA | CVTGSTNEKLFF | TGCGTTACGGGGTCAACTAATGAAAAACTGTTTTTT
TRBJ1-1 | TRBV7-3 | NA | NA | CASSSSGGNTEAFF | TGTGCCAGCAGCTCCTCCGGTGGGAACACTGAAGCTTTCTTT
TRBJ2-3 | TRBV4-3 | NA | NA | CASSLSGRRADTQYF | TGCGCCAGCAGCCTCTCGGGACGTAGGGCAGATACGCAGTATTTT
TRBJ1-1 | TRBV19 | NA | once | CASSILGAGEAFF | TGTGCCAGTAGTATTTTGGGGGCGGGTGAAGCTTTCTTT
TRBJ2-3 | TRBV5-1 | NA | once | CASSSRLPPTDTQYF | TGCGCCAGCAGCTCGAGACTCCCTCCCACAGATACGCAGTATTTT
TRBJ1-5 | TRBV6-6 | NA | NA | CASSQDSRNQPQHF | TGTGCCAGCAGTCAGGACAGCCGCAATCAGCCCCAGCATTTT
TRBJ2-3 | TRBV5-4 | NA | NA | CASRADLTTSTDTQYF | TGTGCCAGCAGGGCGGATCTGACTACTAGCACAGATACGCAGTATTTT
TRBJ2-7 | TRBV29-1 | NA | NA | CSVLGTYEQYF | TGCAGCGTTTTAGGGACCTACGAGCAGTACTTC
TRBJ1-1 | TRBV7-2 | NA | NA | CASSLVVGGGGAFF | TGTGCCAGCAGCTTAGTCGTAGGGGGAGGGGGAGCTTTCTTT
TRBJ1-5 | TRBV5-6 | NA | NA | CASSTSGSQPQHF | TGTGCCAGCAGCACATCGGGGAGTCAGCCCCAGCATTTT
TRBJ1-2 | TRBV7-9 | TRBD1 | NA | CASSPGQGPYGYTF | TGTGCCAGCAGCCCGGGACAGGGTCCCTATGGCTACACCTTC
TRBJ1-4 | TRBV9 | NA | NA | CASSVEGDGGVKLFF | TGTGCCAGCAGCGTAGAGGGGGATGGGGGCGTAAAACTGTTTTTT
TRBJ2-3 | TRBV5-4 | NA | NA | CASSYGGRSTDTQYF | TGTGCCAGCAGCTACGGAGGGAGAAGCACAGATACGCAGTATTTT
TRBJ2-3 | TRBV5-1 | NA | NA | CASSSATLASTDTQYF | TGCGCCAGCAGCTCAGCTACTTTAGCGAGCACAGATACGCAGTATTTT
TRBJ1-2 | TRBV5-1 | NA | once | CASTLHQGNYGYTF | TGCGCCAGCACTCTGCACCAGGGTAACTATGGCTACACCTTC
TRBJ2-2 | TRBV4-2 | NA | NA | CASSQDLRGTSGELFF | TGTGCCAGCAGCCAAGATCTTCGGGGTACGTCCGGGGAGCTGTTTTTT
TRBJ1-2 | TRBV30 | NA | once | CAWGTDVRTF | TGTGCCTGGGGAACGGACGTCCGGACCTTC
TRBJ1-3 | TRBV5-4 | NA | once | CASSLRQGQAGNTIYF | TGTGCCAGCAGCTTGCGGCAGGGGCAGGCTGGAAACACCATATATTTT
TRBJ2-4 | TRBV2 | TRBD1 | NA | CASRRQGAVNIQYF | TGTGCCAGCAGAAGACAGGGGGCGGTAAACATTCAGTACTTC
TRBJ1-2 | TRBV28 | NA | once | CASDRGLTKGYTF | TGTGCCAGCGATCGGGGGCTAACAAAGGGCTACACCTTC
TRBJ2-1 | TRBV6-5 | NA | NA | CASSIGMSSYNEQFF | TGTGCCAGCAGCATAGGGATGAGCTCCTACAATGAGCAGTTCTTC
TRBJ1-1 | TRBV6-5 | TRBD1 | NA | CASSSQTGTGGGAFF | TGTGCCAGCAGTTCCCAGACCGGGACAGGGGGCGGAGCTTTCTTT
TRBJ1-2 | TRBV5-5 | NA | NA | CASSLDSSTNYGYTF | TGTGCCAGCAGCTTGGACAGTTCAACTAACTATGGCTACACCTTC
TRBJ2-1 | TRBV27 | NA | NA | CASSFREAIEQFF | TGTGCCAGCAGTTTTAGGGAAGCGATTGAGCAGTTCTTC
TRBJ1-1 | TRBV6-5 | TRBD1 | NA | CASSYSMGTGWGEAFF | TGTGCCAGCAGTTACTCGATGGGGACAGGGTGGGGTGAAGCTTTCTTT
TRBJ1-5 | TRBV11-2 | NA | NA | CASSLGRGTLNQPQHF | TGTGCCAGCAGCTTAGGGCGCGGGACACTTAATCAGCCCCAGCATTTT
TRBJ2-1 | TRBV18 | TRBD2 | NA | CASSPGLAGVEQFF | TGTGCCAGCTCCCCGGGACTAGCGGGAGTTGAGCAGTTCTTC
TRBJ1-5 | TRBV5-6 | NA | NA | CASSSSLTGTVPQPQHF | TGTGCCAGCAGCTCATCCCTGACAGGCACCGTTCCCCAGCCCCAGCATTTT
TRBJ2-7 | TRBV7-2 | NA | NA | CASSLEIPVRQYF | TGTGCCAGCAGCTTAGAGATCCCCGTTAGGCAGTACTTC
TRBJ2-1 | TRBV10-3 | NA | NA | CAISERGNEQFF | TGTGCCATCAGTGAACGGGGGAATGAGCAGTTCTTC